These T cell receptor beta chains were read from a single sample in a study of blood T cell repertoires in COVID-19. Measured with immunoSEQ multiplex PCR; TCRdb has only the in-frame clones, and not every one. The sample yields around 200,000 clones, around 80% seen once. Specimen: peripheral blood. These receptors all stem from a woman in her 70s with acute or convalescent COVID-19. Both conserved end residues are trimmed from each CDR3. D genes are given only for firm matches. For some rows the clone size is stated as once, few or many, or as a class when expanded; others skip it.

len	v_gene	abundance	j_gene	d_gene	CDR3aa
11	TRBV3-1/TRBV3-2	-	TRBJ1-2	-	ASSQQVDYGYT
13	TRBV30	-	TRBJ1-3	TRBD1	AWSIGQGSGNTIY
13	TRBV10-3	once	TRBJ2-1	TRBD1	AISESTGTTSGQF
12	TRBV18	-	TRBJ2-7	TRBD1	ASSPATGVYEQY
11	TRBV5-1	-	TRBJ2-2	-	ASSSTSSGELF
10	TRBV29-1	-	TRBJ1-2	-	SVAQDNYGYT
14	TRBV9	-	TRBJ2-2	TRBD1	ASSGDRATNTGELF
13	TRBV6-4	-	TRBJ2-5	TRBD2	ASSERDSGKETQY
12	TRBV7-2	-	TRBJ2-3	-	ASSILAEGGMQY
14	TRBV15	-	TRBJ1-2	-	ATSRDRMTTNYGYT
13	TRBV6-2/TRBV6-3	once	TRBJ1-5	-	ASSGTFWENQPQH
13	TRBV30	-	TRBJ2-7	TRBD2	AWRGASGGSYEQY
14	TRBV15	-	TRBJ1-4	TRBD1	ATSKGQLATNEKLF
12	TRBV5-6	-	TRBJ2-7	TRBD1	ASSPDRGGYEQY
10	TRBV5-8	-	TRBJ2-7	TRBD1	ASSPADREKY
14	TRBV19	-	TRBJ1-1	TRBD1	ASSHPTGTGNTEAF
14	TRBV3-1/TRBV3-2	-	TRBJ2-3	TRBD2	ASSQVGTITLVTQY
15	TRBV11-2	-	TRBJ2-3	TRBD1	ASRAHPGQTSTDTQY
13	TRBV4-1	-	TRBJ1-2	TRBD1	ASNPGQGLGHGYT
13	TRBV4-1	-	TRBJ1-3	TRBD1	ASSPTGGLANTIY
14	TRBV11-2	few	TRBJ1-5	TRBD1	ASSQGTANSNQPQH
12	TRBV29-1	-	TRBJ2-7	-	SVRMGVFSYEQY
13	TRBV5-6	-	TRBJ1-6	-	ASSLDAGSNSPLH
12	TRBV30	few	TRBJ2-7	-	AWSVHQGRGEQY
13	TRBV6-5	-	TRBJ2-1	TRBD1	ASSVTGGSYNEQF
11	TRBV28	-	TRBJ1-5	TRBD1	ASRDRELSPQH